This T cell receptor beta chain derives from a study of human T cells and chemical hapten exposure. Study outcomes and limitations: Alopecia affecting every donor means their immune response may not match healthy people's.

Individual cDNA molecules in this library carried unique molecular identifiers. TCRdb passed the RACE reads through MiXCR, listing each CDR3 protein once. The sample shows 65,000 to 90,000 distinct CDR3 sequences, 5% to 8.5% of them seen only once. This clonotype was recorded many times. Its antigen is undetermined. The V end was cut by 5 bases, the J end by 0 bases, with 5 bases between. Germline V gives CDR1 SGHRS, CDR2 YFSETQ. The CDR3 is 12 amino acids. Time point described: patch test 2, 6 weeks after DPC sensitization. Treatment meaning: therapeutic diphenylcyclopropenone sensitization with weekly scalp DPC. Unfractionated whole blood yielded the extracted total RNA.

Sample: whole blood, taken in connection with sensitization to the hapten diphenylcyclopropenone (DPC). The chain joins TRBV5-1 to TRBJ2-5; no clear D. This clonotype originated in a woman aged 25 to 45 with alopecia areata. Some clones in this sample may be carry-over from other donors' samples. The CDR3 bases are TGCGCCAGCAGTTCCAACCAAGAGACCCAGTACTTC. Translated, it gives CASSSNQETQYF.